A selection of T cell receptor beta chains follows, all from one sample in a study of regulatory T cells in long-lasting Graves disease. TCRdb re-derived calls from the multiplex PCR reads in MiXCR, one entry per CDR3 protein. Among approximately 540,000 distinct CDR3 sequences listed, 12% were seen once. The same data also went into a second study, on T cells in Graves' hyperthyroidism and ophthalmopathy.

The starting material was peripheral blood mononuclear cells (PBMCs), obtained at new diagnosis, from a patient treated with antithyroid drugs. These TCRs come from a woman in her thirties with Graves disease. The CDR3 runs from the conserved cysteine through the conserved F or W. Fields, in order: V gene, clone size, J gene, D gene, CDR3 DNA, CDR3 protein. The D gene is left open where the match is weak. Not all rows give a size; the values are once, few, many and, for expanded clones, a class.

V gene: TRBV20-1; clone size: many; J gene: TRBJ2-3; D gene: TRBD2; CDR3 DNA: TGCACCCCGTCCCAACCTAGCGGCCTGCAGTATTTT; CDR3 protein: CTPSQPSGLQYF
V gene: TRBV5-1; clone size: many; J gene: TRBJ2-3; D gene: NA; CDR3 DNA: TGCGCCAGCAGCTTGCAGGGAAGGGGGGGCACAGATACGCAGTATTTT; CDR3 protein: CASSLQGRGGTDTQYF
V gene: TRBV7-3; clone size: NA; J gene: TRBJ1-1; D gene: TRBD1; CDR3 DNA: TGTGCCAGCAGCTCGCGACAGGGGGGGCCTGAAGCTTTCTTT; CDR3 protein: CASSSRQGGPEAFF
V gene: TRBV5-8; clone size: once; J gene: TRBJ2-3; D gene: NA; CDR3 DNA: TGCGCCAGCAGCCTAGGAGGGGTGGGCACAGATACGCAGTATTTT; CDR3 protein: CASSLGGVGTDTQYF
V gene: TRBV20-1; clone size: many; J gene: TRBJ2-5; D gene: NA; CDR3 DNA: TGCAGTGCTAGAAGTTGGCCACCCCAAGAGACCCAGTACTTC; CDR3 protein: CSARSWPPQETQYF
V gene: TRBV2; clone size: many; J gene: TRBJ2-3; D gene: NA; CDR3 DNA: TGTGCCAGCAGTGAAGCGCCCGTGGGGGCTGGCACAGATACGCAGTATTTT; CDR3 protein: CASSEAPVGAGTDTQYF
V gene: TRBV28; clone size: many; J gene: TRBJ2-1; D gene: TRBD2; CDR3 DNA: TGTGCCAGCAGTCCCCTGACTAGCGGAGTGTACAATGAGCAGTTCTTC; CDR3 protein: CASSPLTSGVYNEQFF
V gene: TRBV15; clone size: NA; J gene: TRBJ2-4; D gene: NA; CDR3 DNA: TGTGCCACCAGCAGAGATGGCACAGGGGCCAAAAACATTCAGTACTTC; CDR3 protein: CATSRDGTGAKNIQYF
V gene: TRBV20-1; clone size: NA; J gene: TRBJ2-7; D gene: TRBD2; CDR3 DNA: TGCAGCGCTCACGACGGGGGGGACGAGCAGTACTTC; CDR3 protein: CSAHDGGDEQYF
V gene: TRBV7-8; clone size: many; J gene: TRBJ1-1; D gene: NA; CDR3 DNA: TGTGCCAGCAGCTTAGATTTAGGTGGAACTGAAGCTTTCTTT; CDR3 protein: CASSLDLGGTEAFF
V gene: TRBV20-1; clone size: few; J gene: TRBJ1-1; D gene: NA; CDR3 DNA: TGCAGTGCTAGATTCCCAAAGGTGAACACTGAAGCTTTCTTT; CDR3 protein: CSARFPKVNTEAFF
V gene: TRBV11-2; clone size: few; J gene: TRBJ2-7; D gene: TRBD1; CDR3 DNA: TGTGCCAGCAGCACACGACAGGGTACCGCTTACGAGCAGTACTTC; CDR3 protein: CASSTRQGTAYEQYF
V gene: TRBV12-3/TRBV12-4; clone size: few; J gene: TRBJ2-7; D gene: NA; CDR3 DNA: TGTGCCAGCAGTGGAAGCAGGACAGCATTCTACGAGCAGTACTTC; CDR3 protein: CASSGSRTAFYEQYF
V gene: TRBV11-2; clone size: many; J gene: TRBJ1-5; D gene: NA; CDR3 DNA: TGTGCCAGCAGCACGGAGGGGTTTGGCAATCAGCCCCAGCATTTT; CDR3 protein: CASSTEGFGNQPQHF
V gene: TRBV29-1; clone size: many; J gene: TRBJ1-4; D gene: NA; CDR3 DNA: TGCAGCGTCCTCCCTGGACAGAATAATGAAAAACTGTTTTTT; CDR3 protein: CSVLPGQNNEKLFF
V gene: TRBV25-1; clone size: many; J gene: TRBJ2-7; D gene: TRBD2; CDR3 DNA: TGTGCCAGCAGTGAATACGGACTAGCGGGAGGGCCCGTCGAGCAGTACTTC; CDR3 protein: CASSEYGLAGGPVEQYF
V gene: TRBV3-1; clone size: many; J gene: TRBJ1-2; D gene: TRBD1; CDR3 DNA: TGTGCCAGCAGCCAAGATTCGAGGAACAGGGGGCGATTTGGCTACACCTTC; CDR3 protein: CASSQDSRNRGRFGYTF
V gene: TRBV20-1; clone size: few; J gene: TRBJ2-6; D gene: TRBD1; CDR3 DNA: TGCAGTGCTAGGGAACCGGGACAGGGAATGTCTGGGGCCAACGTCCTGACTTTC; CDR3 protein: CSAREPGQGMSGANVLTF
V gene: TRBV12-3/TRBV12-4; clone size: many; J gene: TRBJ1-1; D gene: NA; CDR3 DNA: TGTGCCAGTTCAGGGGAAGGGACTGAAGCTTTCTTT; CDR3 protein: CASSGEGTEAFF
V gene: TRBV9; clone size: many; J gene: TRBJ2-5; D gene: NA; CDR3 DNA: TGTGCCAGCAGCGGGACAGGCGGGGTAGGGACCCAGTACTTC; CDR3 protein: CASSGTGGVGTQYF
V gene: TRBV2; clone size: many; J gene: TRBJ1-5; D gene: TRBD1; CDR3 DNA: TGTGCCAGCAACTCCCGAGGGGGCCGTCAGCCCCAGCATTTT; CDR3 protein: CASNSRGGRQPQHF
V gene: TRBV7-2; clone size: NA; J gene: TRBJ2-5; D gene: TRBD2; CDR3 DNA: TGTGCCAGCAGCCTCCCCCCGCTAGCGGGAGCCCTCGAAGGAGAGACCCAGTACTTC; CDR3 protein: CASSLPPLAGALEGETQYF
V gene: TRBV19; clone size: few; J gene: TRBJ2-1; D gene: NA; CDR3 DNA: TGTGCCAGTAGTATTTCGACCGTGCTCAATGAGCAGTTCTTC; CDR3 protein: CASSISTVLNEQFF
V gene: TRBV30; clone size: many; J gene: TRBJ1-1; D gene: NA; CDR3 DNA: TGTGCCTGGAAAAGGGGCAGGGGAACTTTCTTT; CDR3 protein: CAWKRGRGTFF
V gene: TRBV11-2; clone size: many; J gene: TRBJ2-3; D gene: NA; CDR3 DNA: TGTGCCAGCCGAAACCTGCGGGGCAGGAATACGCAGTATTTT; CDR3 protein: CASRNLRGRNTQYF
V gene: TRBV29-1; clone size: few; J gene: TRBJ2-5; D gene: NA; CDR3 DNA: TGCAGCGTTGAGGGGACACGGGGGGAGACCCAGTACTTC; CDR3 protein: CSVEGTRGETQYF
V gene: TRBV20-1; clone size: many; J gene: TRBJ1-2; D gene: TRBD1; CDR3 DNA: TGCAGTGCTAGAGATGGGACAGGGAGAGGCTACACCTTC; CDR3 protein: CSARDGTGRGYTF
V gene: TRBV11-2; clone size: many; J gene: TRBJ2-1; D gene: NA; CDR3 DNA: TGTGCCAGCAGCCTGCCGGCACCCAATGAGCAGTTCTTC; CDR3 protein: CASSLPAPNEQFF
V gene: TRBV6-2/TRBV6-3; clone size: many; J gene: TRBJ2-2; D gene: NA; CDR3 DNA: TGTGCCAGCAGGGTCGTGGGCGGGTACACCGGGGAGCTGTTTTTT; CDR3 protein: CASRVVGGYTGELFF
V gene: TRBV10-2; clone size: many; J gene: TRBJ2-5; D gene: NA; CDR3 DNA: TGCGCCAGCAGTGAGGCGGCAGGACAAGAGACCCAGTACTTC; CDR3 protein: CASSEAAGQETQYF
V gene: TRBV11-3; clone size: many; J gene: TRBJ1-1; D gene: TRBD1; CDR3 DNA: TGTGCCAGCAGCAGAAACAGGGGCTTGAACACTGAAGCTTTCTTT; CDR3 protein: CASSRNRGLNTEAFF
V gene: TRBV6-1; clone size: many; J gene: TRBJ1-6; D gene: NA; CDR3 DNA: TGTGCCAGCAGTGAATTTTGGGCTAATAATTCACCCCTCCACTTT; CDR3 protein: CASSEFWANNSPLHF
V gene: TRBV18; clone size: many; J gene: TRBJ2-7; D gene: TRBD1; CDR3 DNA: TGTGCCAGCTCACCAAGTTCCTGGACAGGGAATGGATACGAGCAGTACTTC; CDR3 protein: CASSPSSWTGNGYEQYF
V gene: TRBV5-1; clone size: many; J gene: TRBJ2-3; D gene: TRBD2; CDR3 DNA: TGCGCCAGCAGCTTGGCCGGCCTAGCGGGAGGTAGCACAGATACGCAGTATTTT; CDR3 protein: CASSLAGLAGGSTDTQYF
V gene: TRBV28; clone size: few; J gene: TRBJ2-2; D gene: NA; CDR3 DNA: TGTGCCAGCAGCATCCCGAGAACTGCAGGCGGGGAGCTGTTTTTT; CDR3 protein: CASSIPRTAGGELFF
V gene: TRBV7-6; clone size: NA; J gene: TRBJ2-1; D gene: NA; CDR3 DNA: TGTGCCAGCAGCTTAATTTCCCTTCCCGACGACTCTCACAATGAGCAGTTCTTC; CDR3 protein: CASSLISLPDDSHNEQFF
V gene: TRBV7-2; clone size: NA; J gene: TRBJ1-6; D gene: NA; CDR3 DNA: TGTGCCAGCAGCTTACAAGCGATAATCAATTCACCCCTCCACTTT; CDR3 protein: CASSLQAIINSPLHF
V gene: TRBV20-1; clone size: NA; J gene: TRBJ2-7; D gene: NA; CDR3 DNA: TGCAGTGCTAGACCCCGGGGACGGGGGTACGAGCAGTACTTC; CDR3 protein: CSARPRGRGYEQYF
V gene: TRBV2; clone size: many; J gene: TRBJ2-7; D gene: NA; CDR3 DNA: TGTGCCAGCAGGGAAGCGGGACAGCAGTACGAGCAGTACTTC; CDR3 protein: CASREAGQQYEQYF
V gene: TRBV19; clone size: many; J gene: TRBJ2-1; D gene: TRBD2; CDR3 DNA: TGTGCCAGTAGTATTAGAGGGACTAGCGGGAGACTTAACAATGAGCAGTTCTTC; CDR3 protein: CASSIRGTSGRLNNEQFF
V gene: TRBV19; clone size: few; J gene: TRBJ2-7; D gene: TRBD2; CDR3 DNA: TGTGCCAGTAGTATAGGTGCTACTAGCGGGAATACCTACGAGCAGTACTTC; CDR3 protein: CASSIGATSGNTYEQYF
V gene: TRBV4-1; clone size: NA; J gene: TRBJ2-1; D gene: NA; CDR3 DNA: TGCGCCAGCCGACTCAGCATTCCTATGTACAATGAGCAGTTCTTC; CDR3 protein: CASRLSIPMYNEQFF
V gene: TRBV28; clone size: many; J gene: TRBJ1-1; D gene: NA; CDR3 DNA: TGTGCCAGCAGTTTCAGGGGTTTGTCGAACACTGAAGCTTTCTTT; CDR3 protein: CASSFRGLSNTEAFF
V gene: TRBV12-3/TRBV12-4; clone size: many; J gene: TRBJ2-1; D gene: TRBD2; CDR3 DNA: TGTGCCAGCTCACCAGGGACTAGCGGGAGTAGCTACAATGAGCAGTTCTTC; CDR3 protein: CASSPGTSGSSYNEQFF
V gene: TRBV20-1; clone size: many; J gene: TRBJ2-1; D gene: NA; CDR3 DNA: TGCAGTGCTAGGTGGCGAACACTAGCCCCGGGGTTTCGCAATGAGCAGTTCTTC; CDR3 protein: CSARWRTLAPGFRNEQFF
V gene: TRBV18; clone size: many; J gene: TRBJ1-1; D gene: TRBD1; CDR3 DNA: TGTGCCAGCTCACCAGGACAGGGGTTGGGCACTGAAGCTTTCTTT; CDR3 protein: CASSPGQGLGTEAFF